The 31 T cell receptor beta chains given below trace back to one sample, sequenced in a study of response to subunit inactivated influenza vaccine. TCRdb called the RT-PCR reads again in MiXCR, with one record for every CDR3 protein. The table has 450,000 to 600,000 distinct CDR3 sequences, around 7.9% seen once. The sequenced sample was PBMCs from blood, obtained approximately 25 months after vaccination. These receptors originate from a man aged 50-75 years who received an inactivated influenza vaccine.

This clonotype showed up many times. The genes are TRBV12-3 or TRBV12-4 and TRBJ1-3; D ambiguous. This CDR3 region has 11 residues. V lost 5 bases to trimming and J lost 4 bases, with 3 bases between them. The CDR3 protein is CASSPGNTIYF. The CDR3 DNA follows: TGTGCCAGCAGTCCCGGAAACACCATATATTTT.

The table lists this clonotype with a few counts. The chain recombines TRBV20-1 with TRBJ2-6; perhaps TRBD1 as D (6 bases). Germline values: CDR1 DFQATT, CDR2 SNEGSKA (reference sequence). The CDR3 is made up of 19 amino acids. Between the trimmed V and J ends, which lost 0 bases and 1 base, there was a span of 19 bases. The CDR3 sequence is CSARETGIGVESGANVLTF. The CDR3 nucleotides are TGCAGTGCTAGAGAAACAGGGATAGGAGTAGAGTCTGGGGCCAACGTCCTGACTTTC.

The chain uses TRBV12-3 or TRBV12-4 and TRBJ2-5, with 9 bases lining up with TRBD1. The CDR3 is 15 residues long. The J segment lost 2 bases and the V segment lost 6 bases, leaving 7 bases of the junction unmatched. The CDR3 DNA reads TGTGCCAGCAGGCCGACAGGGGGAGGGCAAGAGACCCAGTACTTC. This sequence encodes CASRPTGGGQETQYF.

There are many counts of this clonotype. V usage is TRBV28 and J usage is TRBJ1-5; D not resolved. Per the germline V gene, CDR1 is MDHEN and CDR2 is SYDVKM. The V and J ends lost 7 bases and 0 bases respectively, with 13 bases between them. The CDR3 length is 15 residues. The CDR3 nucleotides read TGTGCCAGCAACCTTTTCCAGGCTAGCAATCAGCCCCAGCATTTT. Translated, it gives CASNLFQASNQPQHF.

The rearrangement links TRBV20-1 to TRBJ2-3; TRBD1 matches at 10 bases. Germline CDR1 DFQATT, CDR2 SNEGSKA (reference sequence). Losses at the gene ends were 6 bases for V and 5 bases for J; bases not matched to a gene: 5. This CDR3 is built from 13 residues. The DNA of the CDR3 is TGCAGTGCGCGGACAGGGGGTGAAGATACGCAGTATTTT. Its translation is CSARTGGEDTQYF.

This clonotype showed up many times. This chain joins TRBV29-1 and TRBJ2-3; D is unresolved. The germline gives CDR1 SQVTM, CDR2 ANQGSEA. Trimming removed 5 bases from V and 4 bases from J, with 7 bases in between. The CDR3 extends over 11 amino acids. CDR3 sequence (DNA): TGCAGCGTTCAGGTTCCAGATACGCAGTATTTT. This gives the protein CSVQVPDTQYF.

As concerns this clonotype: This may be a read error, as it is one base from a much larger clone. Without the conserved terminal phenylalanine or tryptophan, this CDR3 likely stems from a read error. The V and J genes are TRBV12-3 or TRBV12-4 and TRBJ2-5; D may be TRBD1 (6 bases). The CDR3 is 14 amino acids. Trimming removed 1 base at V and 5 bases at J, with 11 bases between. CDR3 coding DNA: TGTGCCAGCAGTTTAGAAGGGACACCGGAGACCCAGTACATC. This encodes CASSLEGTPETQYI.

In its sample, this clonotype was seen a few times. The chain uses TRBV12-3 or TRBV12-4 and TRBJ1-1; tentatively, D is TRBD1 (6 bases). V lost 5 bases and J lost 5, with 9 bases in between. The CDR3 is 12 residues long. The CDR3 DNA sequence: TGTGCCAGCAGTCCGAGGGGGACTGAAGCTTTCTTT. Its translation: CASSPRGTEAFF.

The rearrangement uses TRBV20-1 and TRBJ2-2; 9 positions match TRBD1. Germline V gives CDR1 DFQATT, CDR2 SNEGSKA (reference sequence). The junction had 8 bases not matched to a gene; V was cut back by 5 bases and J by 7 bases. CDR3 size: 14 residues. CDR3 protein: CSASYRGPNGELFF. The CDR3 bases are TGCAGTGCTTCCTACAGGGGGCCAAACGGGGAGCTGTTTTTT.

There are many counts of this clonotype. This chain uses TRBV20-1 with TRBJ2-3; 10 nucleotides match TRBD2. CDR3 length: 12 amino acids. Germline V CDR1 and CDR2: DFQATT, SNEGSKA (reference sequence). Unmatched junction bases numbered 3, after V lost 3 bases and J lost 9 bases. The CDR3 spells CSASKREGTQYF. The CDR3 DNA sequence: TGCAGTGCTAGCAAGCGGGAGGGGACGCAGTATTTT.

This clonotype was counted a few times. The chain uses TRBV6-5 and TRBJ1-6; tentative D call: TRBD1 (5 bases). Germline V lookup: CDR1 MNHEY, CDR2 SVGAGI. Trimming shortened V by 4 bases and J by 0 bases, and 16 bases separated the two germline ends. The CDR3 runs to 18 residues. The CDR3 is CASSWTGPRSSYNSPLHF. The CDR3 DNA sequence: TGTGCCAGCAGTTGGACGGGACCAAGGAGCTCCTATAATTCACCCCTCCACTTT.

The genes are TRBV7-2 and TRBJ1-3; TRBD1 aligns across 7 bases. The CDR3 contains 13 residues. With V trimmed by 6 bases and J by 3 bases, 2 bases remained unmatched. Germline V lookup: CDR1 SGHTA, CDR2 FQGNSA. As DNA, the CDR3 is TGTGCCAGCAGTAACAGGGGTGGAAACACCATATATTTT. Residues: CASSNRGGNTIYF.

The sample holds a few counts of this clonotype. A read error may produce the germline difference seen at one junction end. The chain employs TRBV6-2 or TRBV6-3 and TRBJ2-7; 11 nucleotides agree with TRBD1. CDR3 size: 12 residues. Germline CDR1 MNHEY, CDR2 SVGEGT. As DNA, the CDR3 is TGTGCCAGCAGTGCGGGACAGGGGGACCCCGACTTC. Translated, it gives CASSAGQGDPDF.

This clonotype was observed a handful of times. The chain carries TRBV7-2 and TRBJ1-1; possible D gene TRBD1, 6 bases. V lost 5 bases and J 0 bases, leaving 13 bases between the germline ends. CDR1 is SGHTA and CDR2 is FQGNSA in the germline V gene. The CDR3 has 15 amino acids. The CDR3 here is CASSAAAGVNTEAFF. The CDR3 DNA follows: TGTGCCAGCAGCGCCGCGGCAGGGGTGAACACTGAAGCTTTCTTT.

This clonotype turned up a few times. This rearrangement joins TRBV6-1 to TRBJ1-5; D might be TRBD1 (5 bases). V lost 8 bases and J 3 bases, leaving 14 bases between the germline ends. The germline gives CDR1 MNHNS, CDR2 SASEGT. CDR3 size: 14 residues. CDR3 sequence (DNA): TGTGCCAGCTCTGGGGCTTCTCCCAATCAGCCCCAGCATTTT. It encodes CASSGASPNQPQHF.

This clonotype has just a few counts. This sequence joins TRBV28 and TRBJ2-3; the D is unclear. Germline loops: CDR1 MDHEN, CDR2 SYDVKM. Trimming left V 3 bases short and J 4 bases short, with 14 bases between. This CDR3 comprises 15 residues. CDR3 region: CASSFRAHRSDTQYF. The CDR3 DNA reads TGTGCCAGCAGTTTTCGGGCACACCGCTCAGATACGCAGTATTTT.

V gene TRBV20-1 combines with J gene TRBJ1-1; 8 bases match TRBD1. The junction had 5 bases not matched to a gene; V was cut back by 6 bases and J by 5 bases. This CDR3 comprises 12 residues. CDR1 is DFQATT and CDR2 is SNEGSKA in the germline V gene (reference sequence). The CDR3 DNA reads as TGCAGTGCCAGACAGGGGTATACTGAAGCTTTCTTT. This gives the protein CSARQGYTEAFF.

The CDR3 DNA reads TGTGCCAGCAGCCAAGATCCCTCCCCCCCAGGGGTCGATGGCTACACCTTC. This translates into CASSQDPSPPGVDGYTF. The V call is TRBV3-1, the J call TRBJ1-2; D might be TRBD1 (6 bases). The V end lost 0 bases, the J end lost 6 bases, and 20 bases lay between the germline ends. CDR3 length equals 17 residues. Germline V lookup: CDR1 LGHDT, CDR2 YNNKEL (reference sequence).

In this sample, this clonotype turned up many times. The chain employs TRBV6-2 or TRBV6-3 and TRBJ2-2; D gene unclear. Germline V gene data show CDR1 as MNHEY and CDR2 as SVGEGT. The CDR3 has 13 amino acids. Trimming pared 8 bases from V and 0 bases from J, leaving 7 bases between. The CDR3 DNA reads TGTGCCAGCGCCTGGTCGAACACCGGGGAGCTGTTTTTT. This encodes CASAWSNTGELFF.

A few counts support this clonotype. The chain joins TRBV27 to TRBJ1-6; no clear D gene. V was pared by 4 bases and J by 6 bases, with 13 bases between. The CDR3 covers 15 residues. Germline assignment: CDR1 MNHEY and CDR2 SMNVEV (reference sequence). CDR3 DNA: TGTGCCAGCAGTTCCGTTTCGGGCCCTAATTCACCCCTCCACTTT. Translated, it gives CASSSVSGPNSPLHF.

This clonotype has more than one count but fewer than ten. The rearrangement links TRBV12-3 or TRBV12-4 to TRBJ2-2, with D possibly being TRBD1 (5 bases). The length of the CDR3 is 12 residues. V was pared by 7 bases and J by 5 bases, with 8 bases between. The DNA for the CDR3 is TGTGCCAGCATTCAGGGTACCGGGGAGCTGTTTTTT. Protein product: CASIQGTGELFF.

In this sample, this clonotype turned up many times. The rearrangement joins TRBV25-1 to TRBJ2-5, with TRBD2 matching over 8 bases. Per germline, CDR1 MGHDK and CDR2 SYGVNS. J lost 1 base, V lost 1 base, and 11 bases had no gene match. The CDR3 length is 18 residues. CDR3 loop: CASSESPRTSLGQETQYF. The CDR3 nucleotides read TGTGCCAGCAGTGAATCCCCACGGACTAGCCTCGGCCAAGAGACCCAGTACTTC.

Only a few counts were recorded for this clonotype. The rearrangement joins TRBV20-1 to TRBJ2-3, with TRBD2 as a possible D gene (5 bases). The CDR3 is made up of 12 amino acids. Germline values: CDR1 DFQATT, CDR2 SNEGSKA (reference sequence). V lost 5 bases, J lost 8 bases, and 14 bases lay in between. CDR3 DNA sequence: TGCAGTGCTCGCGGGCCCGTCGGTACGCAGTATTTT. The encoded protein is CSARGPVGTQYF.

A few counts support this clonotype. The chain is built from TRBV7-9 and TRBJ2-5, with 10 bases identical to TRBD1. The germline V gene encodes CDR1 SEHNR and CDR2 FQNEAQ (reference sequence). The CDR3 extends over 15 amino acids. The J segment lost 6 bases and the V segment lost 0 bases, leaving 4 bases of the junction unmatched. The CDR3 protein is CASSLATGGAQTQYF. As DNA, the CDR3 is TGTGCCAGCAGCTTAGCGACAGGGGGCGCGCAGACCCAGTACTTC.

V and J are TRBV5-1 and TRBJ2-3, with TRBD1 as a possible D gene (6 bases). The CDR3 sequence is 14 residues long. CDR1 SGHRS and CDR2 YFSETQ come from the germline V gene. Deletions cut 4 bases from V and 4 bases from J, with 13 bases between. CDR3 loop: CASSNEQGADTQYF. The CDR3 bases are TGCGCCAGCAGCAACGAACAGGGCGCAGATACGCAGTATTTT.

The chain has TRBV12-3 or TRBV12-4 and TRBJ2-4; D may match TRBD1 or TRBD2 (5 bases each). The CDR3 contains 13 residues. V was clipped by 8 bases and J by 8 bases, with 16 bases between them. The DNA for the CDR3 is TGTGCCAGCTGTCTCGGACTGGGGGACATTCAGTACTTC. Translating it yields CASCLGLGDIQYF.

This clonotype was seen repeatedly, ten times or more. The chain employs TRBV5-5 and TRBJ1-1; no clear D gene. The CDR3 totals 14 residues. Germline V gives CDR1 SGHKS, CDR2 YYEKEE (reference sequence). V lost 3 bases to trimming and J lost 3 bases, with 12 bases between them. CDR3 in amino acids: CASSSRARDTEAFF. The CDR3 nucleotides read TGTGCCAGCAGCTCCCGGGCGAGGGACACTGAAGCTTTCTTT.

This clonotype has only a few counts. The CDR3 region is CASSKALKGSGGPYNEQFF. In DNA, the CDR3 is TGTGCCAGCAGCAAAGCCCTGAAAGGTAGCGGGGGGCCCTACAATGAGCAGTTCTTC. This chain joins TRBV21-1 and TRBJ2-1; the tabulated D call, TRBD2, remains unverified against the DNA. TRBV21-1 is an annotated pseudogene. This CDR3 is 19 amino acids long.

The rearrangement joins TRBV30 to TRBJ2-1, with 8 bases that match TRBD2. The germline V gene has CDR1 GTSNPN and CDR2 SVGIG (reference sequence). V dropped 4 bases and J dropped 1; count of bases not matched to a gene: 6. The CDR3 has 15 amino acids. This CDR3 reads CAWNPGLVSYNEQFF. The CDR3 DNA follows: TGTGCCTGGAACCCGGGACTAGTTTCCTACAATGAGCAGTTCTTC.

This clonotype was found a few times. The chain is built from TRBV2 and TRBJ2-7; D may correspond to TRBD1 or TRBD2 (5 bases each). The germline V gene encodes CDR1 SNHLY and CDR2 FYNNEI. V was clipped by 6 bases and J by 2 bases, with 14 bases between them. The CDR3 is 14 residues long. CDR3 in amino acids: CASRVGGSTYEQYF. CDR3 nucleotide sequence: TGTGCCAGCAGGGTTGGGGGTTCCACCTACGAGCAGTACTTC.

In its sample, this clonotype was seen a few times. Written as DNA, the CDR3 is TGTGCCAGCAGTGCCTCCAGGGAGGCCTACAATGAGCAGTTCTTC. Protein sequence: CASSASREAYNEQFF. V usage is TRBV2 and J usage is TRBJ2-1; TRBD2 might be the D (6 bases). Germline CDR1 SNHLY, CDR2 FYNNEI. Trimming cost V 4 bases and J 2 bases, with 12 bases left between them. The CDR3 runs to 15 residues.